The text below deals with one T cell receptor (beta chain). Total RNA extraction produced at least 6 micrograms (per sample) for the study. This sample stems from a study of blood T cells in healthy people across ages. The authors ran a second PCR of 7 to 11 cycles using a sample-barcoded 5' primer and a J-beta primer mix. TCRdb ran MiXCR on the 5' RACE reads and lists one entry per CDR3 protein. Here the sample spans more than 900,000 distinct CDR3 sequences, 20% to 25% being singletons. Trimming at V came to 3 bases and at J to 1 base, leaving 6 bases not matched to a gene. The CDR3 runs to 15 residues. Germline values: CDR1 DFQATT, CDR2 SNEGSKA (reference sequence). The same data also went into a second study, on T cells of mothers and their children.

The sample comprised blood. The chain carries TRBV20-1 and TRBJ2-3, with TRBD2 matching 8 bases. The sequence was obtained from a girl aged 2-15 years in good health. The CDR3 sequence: CSASHGGGGTDTQYF. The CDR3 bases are TGCAGTGCTAGCCACGGGGGGGGTGGCACAGATACGCAGTATTTT.